Listed here is a single T cell receptor beta chain. The sample's time point: pre-treatment baseline. Profiled with immunoSEQ multiplex PCR; TCRdb holds only in-frame clones, not every one. The table shows about 18,000 clones, with roughly 92% occurring only once. The data derive from a study of blood T cell dynamics during melanoma immunotherapy. This clonotype was sampled from a human donor with melanoma. Sequencing was performed on blood, taken from a patient treated with checkpoint blockade.

The CDR3, as DNA: TGCGCCAGCAGCCAAGATCTAGCAGCCTCTTATGGCTACACCTTC. Protein sequence: CASSQDLAASYGYTF. The chain couples TRBV4-3 to TRBJ1-2; unclear D gene. This CDR3 region has 15 residues. Trimming shortened V by 0 bases and J by 5 bases, and 13 bases separated the two germline ends. Germline CDR1 is LGHNA and CDR2 is YSLEER.